This T cell receptor beta chain was retrieved from a study of blood T cell repertoires in COVID-19. CDR1 and CDR2 (germline): SNHLY, FYNNEI. J gave up 7 bases and V 6 bases, and 5 bases lay outside the gene matches. The CDR3 runs 13 residues. Repertoires were generated with immunoSEQ multiplex PCR, while TCRdb's copy carries only in-frame clones and drops some. Here the sample spans about 400,000 clones, about 90% being singletons. Source material: PBMCs or T cells enriched from blood (not recorded which). The clonotype originates from a woman aged 25-40 years who had recovered from COVID-19. V is TRBV2 and J is TRBJ1-5; 8 bases align to TRBD1. CDR3 protein: CASREQGGQPQHF. The CDR3 nucleotides are TGTGCCAGCAGAGAACAGGGGGGCCAGCCCCAGCATTTT. Looking up the rest from reference TRBV2 and TRBJ1-5 gives the full variable domain: EPEVTQTPSHQVTQMGQEVILRCVPISNHLYFYWYRQILGQKVEFLVSFYNNEISEKSEIFDDQFSVERPDGSNFTLKIRSTKLEDSAMYFCASREQGGQPQHFGDGTRLSIL.